The rows below give T cell receptor beta chains drawn from one sample of a study of shared clonotypes between healthy human individuals. Sequenced by immunoSEQ multiplex PCR; TCRdb stores in-frame clones only, minus some. The data hold around 2,100,000 clones, with approximately 94% observed a single time. The sample taken for sequencing was naive CD8+ T cells sorted from blood. These receptors all come from a man aged 18 to 35 in good health. CDR3s include the opening cysteine and the closing phenylalanine or tryptophan. A D gene is named only where the DNA matches it firmly. A clone size is listed for some rows: how often the clone was seen (once, few, many), or a class if it is expanded.

J,V,D,size,CDR3,DNA
TRBJ1-5,TRBV6-5,TRBD1,once,CASRTGQGDQPQHF,TGTGCCAGCAGGACGGGACAGGGAGATCAGCCCCAGCATTTT
TRBJ1-1,TRBV11-2,TRBD1,NA,CASSFGTGNTEAFF,TGTGCCAGCAGCTTCGGGACAGGGAACACTGAAGCTTTCTTT
TRBJ1-1,TRBV25-1,NA,NA,CASSAPENLEAEAFF,TGTGCCAGCAGTGCCCCGGAAAACCTGGAGGCTGAAGCTTTCTTT
TRBJ2-3,TRBV4-3,NA,NA,CASSQHEVADTQYF,TGCGCCAGCAGCCAACACGAAGTAGCAGATACGCAGTATTTT
TRBJ2-7,TRBV9,TRBD1,NA,CASSPSGTGLGEQYF,TGTGCCAGCAGCCCCTCCGGGACAGGGCTGGGAGAGCAGTACTTC
TRBJ1-2,TRBV5-8,NA,NA,CASSLEAGVNYGYTF,TGTGCCAGCAGCTTGGAAGCAGGGGTGAACTATGGCTACACCTTC
TRBJ2-7,TRBV5-6,NA,NA,CASSSGLQGVYEQYF,TGTGCCAGCAGCTCGGGCCTCCAGGGCGTCTACGAGCAGTACTTC
TRBJ2-1,TRBV7-9,NA,NA,CASSPTTNNEQFF,TGTGCCAGCAGTCCGACTACGAACAATGAGCAGTTCTTC
TRBJ1-2,TRBV6-5,NA,NA,CASSYLDDSGYTF,TGTGCCAGCAGTTATTTAGATGACAGTGGCTACACCTTC
TRBJ2-2,TRBV5-4,TRBD1,NA,CASSLLGQGLWTGELFF,TGTGCCAGCAGCCTACTTGGACAGGGTTTATGGACCGGGGAGCTGTTTTTT
TRBJ1-2,TRBV27,TRBD1,NA,CASSPGGAWEGYTF,TGTGCCAGCAGCCCAGGGGGCGCATGGGAAGGCTACACCTTC
TRBJ2-5,TRBV28,NA,NA,CASSSGISETQYF,TGTGCCAGCAGTTCAGGGATAAGTGAGACCCAGTACTTC
TRBJ2-3,TRBV6-4,TRBD2,NA,CASSRPSGGESTDTQYF,TGTGCCAGCAGTAGACCTAGCGGGGGGGAGAGCACAGATACGCAGTATTTT
TRBJ2-7,TRBV4-3,TRBD1,NA,CASSQGQGLSYEQYF,TGCGCCAGCAGCCAGGGACAGGGACTCTCCTACGAGCAGTACTTC
TRBJ1-1,TRBV10-3,NA,NA,CAISEDGGTEAFF,TGTGCCATCAGTGAGGACGGTGGCACTGAAGCTTTCTTT
TRBJ2-1,TRBV7-7,TRBD2,NA,CASSKEVLAGEQFF,TGTGCTAGCAGCAAGGAGGTCTTAGCGGGGGAGCAGTTCTTC
TRBJ2-3,TRBV7-9,NA,NA,CASSLARQGEGTDTQYF,TGTGCCAGCAGCTTAGCGCGGCAGGGGGAGGGAACAGATACGCAGTATTTT
TRBJ1-1,TRBV27,NA,NA,CASSLSTGDEAFF,TGTGCCAGCAGTCTCTCGACAGGTGATGAAGCTTTCTTT
TRBJ2-1,TRBV6-5,TRBD2,NA,CASSYYPGGPGEQFF,TGTGCCAGCAGTTATTACCCGGGGGGGCCGGGCGAGCAGTTCTTC
TRBJ2-7,TRBV13,TRBD2,NA,CASSPPTSGRGTYEQYF,TGTGCCAGCAGCCCGCCGACTAGCGGGAGGGGCACCTACGAGCAGTACTTC
TRBJ2-7,TRBV27,NA,NA,CASSLLSGGYEQYF,TGTGCCAGCAGTTTATTATCCGGGGGCTACGAGCAGTACTTC
TRBJ2-2,TRBV15,TRBD1,NA,CATSRGPRQGARGGELFF,TGTGCCACCAGCAGAGGACCCCGACAGGGGGCGCGAGGCGGGGAGCTGTTTTTT
TRBJ2-2,TRBV6-5,TRBD2,NA,CASSYTWGGRDELFF,TGTGCCAGCAGTTACACGTGGGGAGGGCGCGACGAGCTGTTTTTT
TRBJ2-1,TRBV5-6,NA,NA,CASSYSGVNEQFF,TGTGCCAGCAGCTACTCTGGGGTCAATGAGCAGTTCTTC
TRBJ1-5,TRBV6-5,TRBD1,once,CASSFQTGMGNQPQHF,TGTGCCAGCAGTTTCCAGACAGGGATGGGAAATCAGCCCCAGCATTTT
TRBJ2-7,TRBV19,NA,once,CASSIFLGTAYEQYF,TGTGCCAGTAGTATCTTTCTTGGCACAGCCTACGAGCAGTACTTC
TRBJ2-7,TRBV4-1,NA,once,CASSASWDTYYEQYF,TGCGCCAGCAGCGCCAGTTGGGACACTTACTACGAGCAGTACTTC
TRBJ2-1,TRBV4-1,NA,NA,CASSPRGPSYNEQFF,TGCGCCAGCAGCCCACGGGGGCCCTCCTACAATGAGCAGTTCTTC
TRBJ2-6,TRBV30,TRBD1,NA,CAWSVPGGWNSGANVLTF,TGTGCCTGGAGTGTACCAGGGGGATGGAACTCTGGGGCCAACGTCCTGACTTTC
TRBJ2-5,TRBV30,NA,NA,CASSLGGQETQYF,TGTGCCTCCAGCCTAGGGGGTCAGGAGACCCAGTACTTC
TRBJ1-2,TRBV27,NA,once,CASSLNTNYGYTF,TGTGCCAGCAGTTTAAATACGAACTATGGCTACACCTTC
TRBJ2-7,TRBV28,NA,NA,CASSLSGGTYEQYF,TGTGCCAGCAGTTTATCGGGCGGTACCTACGAGCAGTACTTC
TRBJ2-5,TRBV30,NA,once,CAWSGDIETQYF,TGTGCCTGGAGTGGGGACATAGAGACCCAGTACTTC
TRBJ1-5,TRBV28,TRBD1,once,CASSLFTGGNQPQHF,TGTGCCAGCAGTTTATTCACAGGGGGCAATCAGCCCCAGCATTTT
TRBJ2-7,TRBV5-6,NA,NA,CASSWEAYEQYF,TGTGCCAGCAGCTGGGAGGCCTACGAGCAGTACTTC
TRBJ2-2,TRBV10-2,TRBD2,NA,CASRSLAGTGELFF,TGCGCCAGCCGCTCGCTAGCGGGCACCGGGGAGCTGTTTTTT
TRBJ1-1,TRBV27,NA,once,CASSLAANTEAFF,TGTGCCAGCAGTTTAGCCGCGAACACTGAAGCTTTCTTT